This TCR beta chain was captured by sequencing in a study of identical twins. This clonotype showed up many times. Its antigen remains unknown. Study-wide results and caveats: Sequences that were beta out-of-frame showed weaker excess twin sharing.

A universal primer site was created by template switching, with the cDNA bearing unique molecular identifiers. TCRdb re-called the 5' RACE reads through MiXCR, storing one row per CDR3 protein. This sample carries roughly 700,000 distinct CDR3 sequences, 8.6% of them seen once, and the ten largest clones take around 0.98%. The same data also contributed to another study, on yellow fever vaccine responses in identical twins. Turning to that study: In identical twins, vaccine T cell responses appeared partly shared and partly individual.

This clonotype was obtained from a woman between 18 and 29 years old in good health. Sequencing input: PBMCs.

As DNA, the CDR3 is TGTGCCAGCAGTTTTACAGGGGGCAGCCAGCCCCAGCATTTT. It translates to CASSFTGGSQPQHF. J is TRBJ1-5 and V is TRBV6-5; 9 bases fit TRBD1. The ends lost 4 bases at V and 7 bases at J; junction bases unmatched: 5. The CDR3 covers 14 residues. Germline loops: CDR1 MNHEY, CDR2 SVGAGI.